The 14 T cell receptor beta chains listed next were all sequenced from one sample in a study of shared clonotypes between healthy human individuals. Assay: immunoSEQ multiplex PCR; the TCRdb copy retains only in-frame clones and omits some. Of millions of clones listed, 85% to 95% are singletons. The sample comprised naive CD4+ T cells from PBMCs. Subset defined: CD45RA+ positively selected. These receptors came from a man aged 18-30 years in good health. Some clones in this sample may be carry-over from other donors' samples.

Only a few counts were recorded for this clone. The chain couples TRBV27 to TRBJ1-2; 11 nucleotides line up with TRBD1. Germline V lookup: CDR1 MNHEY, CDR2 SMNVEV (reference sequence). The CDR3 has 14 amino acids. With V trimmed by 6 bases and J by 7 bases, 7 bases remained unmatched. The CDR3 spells CASSPRTGGPGYTF. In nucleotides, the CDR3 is TGTGCCAGCAGCCCAAGGACAGGGGGCCCTGGCTACACCTTC.

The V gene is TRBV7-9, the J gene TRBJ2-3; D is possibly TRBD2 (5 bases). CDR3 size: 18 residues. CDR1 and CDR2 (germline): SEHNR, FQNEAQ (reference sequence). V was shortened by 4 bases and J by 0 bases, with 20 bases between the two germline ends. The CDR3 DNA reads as TGTGCCAGCAGCTACCCCCGAGGGCCATCAGCCAGCACAGATACGCAGTATTTT. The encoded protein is CASSYPRGPSASTDTQYF.

In DNA, the CDR3 is TGTGCCAGCAGCTTACTGACTAGCACCGGGGAGCTGTTTTTT. Its protein is CASSLLTSTGELFF. The V and J genes are TRBV7-2 and TRBJ2-2; perhaps TRBD2 as D (6 bases). The V gene lost 2 bases and the J gene lost 4 bases, with 8 bases spanning the gap. Germline CDR1 SGHTA, CDR2 FQGNSA. The CDR3 loop spans 14 amino acids.

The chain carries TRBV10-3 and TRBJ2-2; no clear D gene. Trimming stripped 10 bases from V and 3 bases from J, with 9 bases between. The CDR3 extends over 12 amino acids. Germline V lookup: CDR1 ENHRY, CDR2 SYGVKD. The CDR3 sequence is CASQSYTGELFF. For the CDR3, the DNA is TGTGCCAGCCAAAGTTACACCGGGGAGCTGTTTTTT.

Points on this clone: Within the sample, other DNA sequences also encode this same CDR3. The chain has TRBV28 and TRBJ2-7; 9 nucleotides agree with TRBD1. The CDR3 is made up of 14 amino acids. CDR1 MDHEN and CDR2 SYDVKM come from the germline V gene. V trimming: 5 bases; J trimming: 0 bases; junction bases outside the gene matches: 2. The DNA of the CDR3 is TGTGCCAGCAGTCGACAGGGGGTCTCCTACGAGCAGTACTTC. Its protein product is CASSRQGVSYEQYF.

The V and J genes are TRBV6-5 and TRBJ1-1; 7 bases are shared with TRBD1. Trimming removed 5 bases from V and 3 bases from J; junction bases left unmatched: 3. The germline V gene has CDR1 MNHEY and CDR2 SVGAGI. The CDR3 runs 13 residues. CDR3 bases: TGTGCCAGCAGTCCCAGGGGGGACACTGAAGCTTTCTTT. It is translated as CASSPRGDTEAFF.

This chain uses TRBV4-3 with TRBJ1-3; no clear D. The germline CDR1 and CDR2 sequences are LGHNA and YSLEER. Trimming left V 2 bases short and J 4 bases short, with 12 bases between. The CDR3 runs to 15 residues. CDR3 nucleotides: TGCGCCAGCAGCCAATACGGAGTTTTCGGAAACACCATATATTTT. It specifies CASSQYGVFGNTIYF.

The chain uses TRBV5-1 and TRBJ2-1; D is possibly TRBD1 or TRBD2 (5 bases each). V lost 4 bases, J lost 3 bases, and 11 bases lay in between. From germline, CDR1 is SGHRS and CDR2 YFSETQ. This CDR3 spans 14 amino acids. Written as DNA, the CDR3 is TGCGCCAGCAGCGAGGGGTCTGTCTACAATGAGCAGTTCTTC. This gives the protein CASSEGSVYNEQFF. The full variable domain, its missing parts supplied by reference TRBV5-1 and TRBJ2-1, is KAGVTQTPRYLIKTRGQQVTLSCSPISGHRSVSWYQQTPGQGLQFLFEYFSETQRNKGNFPGRFSGRQFSNSRSEMNVSTLELGDSALYLCASSEGSVYNEQFFGPGTRLTVL.

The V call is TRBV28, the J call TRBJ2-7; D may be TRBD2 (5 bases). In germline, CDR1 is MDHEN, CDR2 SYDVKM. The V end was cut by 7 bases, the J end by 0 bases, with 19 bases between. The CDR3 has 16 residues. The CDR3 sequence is CASTSPGGGPSYEQYF. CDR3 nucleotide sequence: TGTGCCAGCACCTCGCCCGGCGGCGGGCCCTCCTACGAGCAGTACTTC.

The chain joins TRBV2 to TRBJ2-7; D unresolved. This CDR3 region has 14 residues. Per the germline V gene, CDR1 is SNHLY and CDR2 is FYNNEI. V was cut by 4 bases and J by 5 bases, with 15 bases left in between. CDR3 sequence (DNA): TGTGCCAGCAGTGGGCGACCCTTAACCCACGAGCAGTACTTC. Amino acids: CASSGRPLTHEQYF.

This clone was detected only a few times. The CDR3 protein is CASSLVRTHYGYTF. The CDR3 DNA is TGTGCCAGCAGCTTAGTGAGGACCCACTATGGCTACACCTTC. This chain links TRBV7-9 with TRBJ1-2; D call uncertain. CDR1 and CDR2 (germline): SEHNR, FQNEAQ (reference sequence). Trimming took 1 base from V and 3 from J, leaving 9 bases between them. The CDR3 has 14 amino acids.

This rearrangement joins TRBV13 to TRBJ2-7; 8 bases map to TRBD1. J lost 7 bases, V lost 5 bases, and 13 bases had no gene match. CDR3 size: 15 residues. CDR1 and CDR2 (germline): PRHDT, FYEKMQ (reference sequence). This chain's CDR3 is CASSVTGVGIGEQYF. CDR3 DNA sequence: TGTGCCAGCAGCGTGACAGGGGTAGGGATAGGGGAGCAGTACTTC.

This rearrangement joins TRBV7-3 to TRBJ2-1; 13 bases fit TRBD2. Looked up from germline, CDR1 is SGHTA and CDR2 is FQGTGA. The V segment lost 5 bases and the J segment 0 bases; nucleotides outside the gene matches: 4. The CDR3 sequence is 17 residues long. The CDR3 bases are TGTGCCAGCAGCCCGAGGACTAGCGGGAGCTCCTACAATGAGCAGTTCTTC. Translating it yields CASSPRTSGSSYNEQFF.

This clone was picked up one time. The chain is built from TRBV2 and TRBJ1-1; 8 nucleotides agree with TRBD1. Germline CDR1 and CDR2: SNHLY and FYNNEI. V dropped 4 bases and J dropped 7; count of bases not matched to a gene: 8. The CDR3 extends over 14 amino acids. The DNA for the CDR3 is TGTGCCAGCAGTGTAGGACAGGGATACAGTGAAGCTTTCTTT. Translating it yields CASSVGQGYSEAFF.